This T cell receptor (beta chain) was profiled in a study of shared clonotypes between healthy human individuals. As for the study in general: Per donor, CD8 memory used one plate, CD8 naive used two, CD4 memory used three and CD4 naive used three.

Sequencing was performed with immunoSEQ multiplex PCR; in TCRdb, only in-frame clones are kept and a portion is missing. Of some 1,900,000 clones in the sample, about 95% are singletons; the top ten hold less than 1.5%. Note on this clone: Its target is unknown. Other DNA sequences in this specimen translate into the identical CDR3.

This CDR3 is built from 12 residues. V was clipped by 2 bases and J by 3 bases, with 2 bases between them. In germline, CDR1 is SGHDT, CDR2 YYEEEE. Overall study findings and caveats: It was observed that 5% to 6.5% of naive CD4 clonotypes were shared across a few donors.

The naive CD8 subset, CD45RO-negative cells positively selected for CCR7, excluded terminally differentiated effector memory CD45RA+ cells. The chain couples TRBV5-6 to TRBJ2-2; D is ambiguous. Sequencing used naive CD8+ T cells sorted from blood. The source is a man aged 18 to 29 in good health. The CDR3 DNA is TGTGCCAGCAGCTTCTACACCGGGGAGCTGTTTTTT. Translation: CASSFYTGELFF.